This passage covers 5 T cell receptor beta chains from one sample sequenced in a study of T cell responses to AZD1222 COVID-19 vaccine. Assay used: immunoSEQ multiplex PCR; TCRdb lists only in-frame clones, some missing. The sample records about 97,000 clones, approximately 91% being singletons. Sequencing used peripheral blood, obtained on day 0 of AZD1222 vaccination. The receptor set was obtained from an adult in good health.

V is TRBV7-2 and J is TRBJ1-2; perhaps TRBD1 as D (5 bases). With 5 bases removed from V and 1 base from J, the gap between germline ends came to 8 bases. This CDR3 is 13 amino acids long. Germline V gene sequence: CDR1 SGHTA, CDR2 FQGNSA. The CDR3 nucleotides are TGTGCCAGCAGCCGACAGATTAACTATGGCTACACCTTC. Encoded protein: CASSRQINYGYTF.

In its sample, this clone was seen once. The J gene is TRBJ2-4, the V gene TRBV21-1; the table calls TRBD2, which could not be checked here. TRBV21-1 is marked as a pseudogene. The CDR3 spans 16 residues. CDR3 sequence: CARRSGGAVGKNIQYF. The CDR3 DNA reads TGTGCCAGAAGATCCGGGGGGGCAGTGGGCAAAAACATTCAGTACTTC.

DNA for the CDR3: TGTGCCACCAGTGATGAACTCAGGAGCTCCTACAATGAGCAGTTCTTC. Its translation is CATSDELRSSYNEQFF. This chain uses TRBV24-1 with TRBJ2-1; no reliable D call. From germline, CDR1 is KGHDR and CDR2 SFDVKD. Trimming removed 3 bases from V and 0 bases from J, with 11 bases in between. The CDR3 sequence is 16 residues long.

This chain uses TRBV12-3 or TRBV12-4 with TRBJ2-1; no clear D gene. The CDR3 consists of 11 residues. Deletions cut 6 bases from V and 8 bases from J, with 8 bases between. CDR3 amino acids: CASSYLDEQFF. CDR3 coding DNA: TGTGCCAGCAGCTATCTGGATGAGCAGTTCTTC.

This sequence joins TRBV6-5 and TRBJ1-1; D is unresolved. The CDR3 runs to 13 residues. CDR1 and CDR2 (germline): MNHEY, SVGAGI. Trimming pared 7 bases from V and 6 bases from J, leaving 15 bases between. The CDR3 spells CASKPTGRSEAFF. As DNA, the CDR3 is TGTGCCAGCAAACCCACTGGGCGATCTGAAGCTTTCTTT.